This TCR beta chain was sequenced for a study of beta chain features in type 1 diabetes. Study as a whole: The patients were much like the healthy donors in age, gender and cell yields.

Deletions cut 4 bases from V and 7 bases from J, with 11 bases between. The CDR3 totals 14 residues. CDR1 and CDR2 (germline): SGHTA, FQGNSA. Points on this clone: What it recognizes is unknown.

CD45RO/CCR7/CD25/CD127/CD95/CD27 separated CD4+ naive, central memory, regulatory and stem cell-like memory cells by sorting. What was sequenced were expressed TCRB transcripts, since all of the isolated RNA had been reverse transcribed. Clones were sequenced by immunoSEQ multiplex PCR, and TCRdb holds only the in-frame ones, with some missing. In the table there are 500,000 to 650,000 clones, around 12% of which are singletons. Points from the study as a whole: Insertions at VDJ junctions were less frequent in type 1 diabetes patients. These patients also deleted more nucleotides at the same junctions. Type 1 diabetes patients had TCRB CDR3s that were shorter (moderately but significantly so) in all four CD4+ subsets.

This chain uses TRBV7-2 with TRBJ1-6; TRBD1 is a possible D gene (5 bases). Sequencing was performed on naive CD4+ T cells from blood. This receptor was identified in a man between 25 and 39 years old with type 1 diabetes. The DNA for the CDR3 is TGTGCCAGCAGCTCCAGGGTCGAAAATTCACCCCTCCACTTT. Translated: CASSSRVENSPLHF.